A selection of T cell receptor beta chains follows, all from one sample in a study of identical twins. TCRdb re-called the 5' RACE reads with MiXCR, one entry per CDR3 protein. The table has 650,000 to 800,000 distinct CDR3 sequences, less than 10% seen once. These sequences were also reported in another study, on yellow fever vaccine responses in identical twins.

What was sequenced was PBMCs. These receptors came from a woman aged 18-35 years in good health. CDR3s include the opening cysteine and the closing phenylalanine or tryptophan. Fields, in order: CDR3 protein, V gene.

CDR3 protein: CASNPPGTAYGYTF
V gene: TRBV19

CDR3 protein: CSVEVWGNDEKLFF
V gene: TRBV29-1

CDR3 protein: CSAWTSTDTQYF
V gene: TRBV20-1

CDR3 protein: CSARALEDWAKNIQYF
V gene: TRBV20-1

CDR3 protein: CALSLVRDRTFSGANVLTF
V gene: TRBV12-3/TRBV12-4

CDR3 protein: CASSDLSAGELFF
V gene: TRBV25-1

CDR3 protein: CASSPRQFMNTEAFF
V gene: TRBV12-3/TRBV12-4

CDR3 protein: CASSLEGAQRGTQYF
V gene: TRBV5-1

CDR3 protein: CASSLWTGAYEQYF
V gene: TRBV11-2

CDR3 protein: CASSPQGAAAFF
V gene: TRBV12-3/TRBV12-4

CDR3 protein: CASSPSRVRAGDLNEQFF
V gene: TRBV7-3

CDR3 protein: CASSPVVAGGSETQYF
V gene: TRBV4-2

CDR3 protein: CASSFPTGNYEQYF
V gene: TRBV11-2

CDR3 protein: CASSQGTTYEQYF
V gene: TRBV3-1

CDR3 protein: CASSQRAGGVYEQYF
V gene: TRBV3-1

CDR3 protein: CAISGIRSGGAQETQYF
V gene: TRBV10-3

CDR3 protein: CASSLLGFEETQETQYF
V gene: TRBV7-9

CDR3 protein: CASSPKGGFSTDTQYF
V gene: TRBV7-2

CDR3 protein: CASSPPLPGNEQFF
V gene: TRBV18

CDR3 protein: CASSLVWSGDSYEQYF
V gene: TRBV7-6

CDR3 protein: CASRPTDATNEKLFF
V gene: TRBV28

CDR3 protein: CASMQDPGNTIYF
V gene: TRBV25-1

CDR3 protein: CSADGGSGSLTGELFF
V gene: TRBV29-1

CDR3 protein: CASSWGTGQETQYF
V gene: TRBV5-1

CDR3 protein: CASSFAEGGQETQYF
V gene: TRBV6-5

CDR3 protein: CASKRGRKYTGTDTQYF
V gene: TRBV28

CDR3 protein: CASSPGRGAGGNNEQFF
V gene: TRBV12-3/TRBV12-4

CDR3 protein: CASSLRDRYNEQFF
V gene: TRBV12-3/TRBV12-4

CDR3 protein: CSGLDLGTEAFF
V gene: TRBV29-1

CDR3 protein: CASSNSGVNYEQYF
V gene: TRBV11-2

CDR3 protein: CASSLAKAGSYEQYF
V gene: TRBV7-2

CDR3 protein: CASSSEGVLSYEQYF
V gene: TRBV6-5

CDR3 protein: CASSVGKGGGRAEQYF
V gene: TRBV9

CDR3 protein: CASSLERGLAGTYNEQFF
V gene: TRBV12-3/TRBV12-4